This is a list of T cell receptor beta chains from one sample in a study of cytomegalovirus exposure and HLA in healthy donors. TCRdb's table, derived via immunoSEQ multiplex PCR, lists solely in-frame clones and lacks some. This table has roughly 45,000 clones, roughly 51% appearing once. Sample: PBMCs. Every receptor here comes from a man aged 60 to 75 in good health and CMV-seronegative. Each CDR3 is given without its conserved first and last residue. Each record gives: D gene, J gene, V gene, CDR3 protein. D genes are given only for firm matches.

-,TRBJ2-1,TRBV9,ASSVGNRVGEQF
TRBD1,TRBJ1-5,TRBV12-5,ASAGTGDQPQH
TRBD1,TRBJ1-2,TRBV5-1,ASSFRTGDDGYT
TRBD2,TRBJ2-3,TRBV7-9,ASISDSGSRDTQY
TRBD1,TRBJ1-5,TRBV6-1,ASNRQGVGNQPQH
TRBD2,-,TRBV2,ARQGVAGADPYEQY
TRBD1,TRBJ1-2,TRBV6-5,ASSRGQGYGYT
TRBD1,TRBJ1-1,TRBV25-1,ASSELTGSYPTNTEAF
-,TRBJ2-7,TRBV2,ASSEGMMLTTYEQY
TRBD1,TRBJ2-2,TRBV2,ASSEALRTGISTGELF
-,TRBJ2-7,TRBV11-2,ASSPLVGAVEQY
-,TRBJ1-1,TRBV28,ASSLYERTEAF
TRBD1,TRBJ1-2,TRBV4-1,ASRDRGLGYT
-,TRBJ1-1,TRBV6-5,ASSYGAGNTEAF
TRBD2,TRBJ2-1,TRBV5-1,ASSLAGGQYNEQF
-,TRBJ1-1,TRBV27,ASNGPGPPFEAF
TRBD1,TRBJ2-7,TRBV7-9,ASSPGTGAREQY
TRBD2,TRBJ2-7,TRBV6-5,ASSRTGGLGEQY
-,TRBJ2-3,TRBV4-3,ASSQDWGRAADTQY
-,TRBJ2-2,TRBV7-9,ASSLEQGWSGELF
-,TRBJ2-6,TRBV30,AWSVISGANVLT
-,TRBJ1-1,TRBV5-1,ASSPSDTEAF
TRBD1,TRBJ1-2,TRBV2,ASRDRVIIGYT
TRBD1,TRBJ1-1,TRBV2,ASSETTGVVSAEAF
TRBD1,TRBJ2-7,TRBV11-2,ASSLGGQDSYEQY
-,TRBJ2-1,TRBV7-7,ASSLGAGDNEQF
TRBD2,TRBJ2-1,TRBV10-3,AISEGGTSGKYEQF
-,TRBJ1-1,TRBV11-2,ASSFITGPREAF
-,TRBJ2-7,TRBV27,ASSPHQGYEQY
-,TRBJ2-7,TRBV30,AWRGGYEQY